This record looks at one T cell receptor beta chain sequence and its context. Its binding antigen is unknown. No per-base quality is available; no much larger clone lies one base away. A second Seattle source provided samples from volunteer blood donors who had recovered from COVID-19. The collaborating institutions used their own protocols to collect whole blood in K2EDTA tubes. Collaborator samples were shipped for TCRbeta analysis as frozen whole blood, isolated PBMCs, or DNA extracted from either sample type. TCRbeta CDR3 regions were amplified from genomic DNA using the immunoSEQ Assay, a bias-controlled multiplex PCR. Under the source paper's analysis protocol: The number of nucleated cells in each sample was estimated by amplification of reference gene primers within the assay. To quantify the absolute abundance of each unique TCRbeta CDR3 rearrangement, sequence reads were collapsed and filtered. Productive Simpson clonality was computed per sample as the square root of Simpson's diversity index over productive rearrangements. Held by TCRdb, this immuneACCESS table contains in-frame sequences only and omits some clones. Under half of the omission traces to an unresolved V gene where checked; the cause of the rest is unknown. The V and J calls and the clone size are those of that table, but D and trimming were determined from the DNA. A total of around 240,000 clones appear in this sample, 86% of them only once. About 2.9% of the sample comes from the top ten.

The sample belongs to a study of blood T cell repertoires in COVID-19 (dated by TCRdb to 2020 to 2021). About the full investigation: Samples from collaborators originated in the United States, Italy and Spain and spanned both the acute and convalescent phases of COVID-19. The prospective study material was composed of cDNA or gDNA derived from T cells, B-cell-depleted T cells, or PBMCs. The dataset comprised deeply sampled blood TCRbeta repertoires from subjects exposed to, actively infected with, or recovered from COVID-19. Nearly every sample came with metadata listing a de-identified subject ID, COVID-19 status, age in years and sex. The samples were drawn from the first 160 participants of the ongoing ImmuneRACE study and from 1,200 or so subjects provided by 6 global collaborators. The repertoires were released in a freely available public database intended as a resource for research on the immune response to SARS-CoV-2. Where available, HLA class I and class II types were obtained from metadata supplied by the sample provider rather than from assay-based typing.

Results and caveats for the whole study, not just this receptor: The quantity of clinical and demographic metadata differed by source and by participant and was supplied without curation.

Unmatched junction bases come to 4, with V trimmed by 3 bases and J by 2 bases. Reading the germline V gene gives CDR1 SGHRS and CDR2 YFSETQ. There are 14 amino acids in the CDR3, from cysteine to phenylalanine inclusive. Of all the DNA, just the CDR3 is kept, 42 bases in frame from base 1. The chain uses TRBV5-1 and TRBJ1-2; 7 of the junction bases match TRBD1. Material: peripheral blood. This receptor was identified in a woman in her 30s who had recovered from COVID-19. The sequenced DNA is TGCGCCAGCAGCTCACCGGACAGGAACTATGGCTACACCTTC. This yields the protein CASSSPDRNYGYTF.